This TCR beta chain was observed in a study of cytomegalovirus exposure and HLA in healthy donors. Findings and caveats of the study: The dataset shows that most TCR sequences were rare, while some public TCRs occurred in many donors. It was reported that TCR beta sequences correctly inferred the HLA-A and HLA-B alleles for most subjects.

CDR3 length: 15 amino acids. The V gene's germline CDR1 is MNHNS and CDR2 SASEGT. V lost 5 bases to trimming and J lost 0 bases, with 12 bases between them. The PCR had 60 Vbeta and 13 Jbeta primers. This table comes from immunoSEQ multiplex PCR, and its TCRdb copy is limited to in-frame clones, with some not included. The sample consists of 130,000 to 150,000 clones, roughly 76% of them appearing once. This clone was counted a single time. Its cognate antigen is unknown. V gene TRBV6-1 combines with J gene TRBJ2-3; D gene ambiguous. This sequence was found in a man between 18 and 35 years old in good health and CMV-seronegative. Source material: PBMCs. CDR3 region: CASSPGSLSTDTQYF. The CDR3 DNA follows: TGTGCCAGCAGTCCAGGATCCCTAAGCACAGATACGCAGTATTTT.